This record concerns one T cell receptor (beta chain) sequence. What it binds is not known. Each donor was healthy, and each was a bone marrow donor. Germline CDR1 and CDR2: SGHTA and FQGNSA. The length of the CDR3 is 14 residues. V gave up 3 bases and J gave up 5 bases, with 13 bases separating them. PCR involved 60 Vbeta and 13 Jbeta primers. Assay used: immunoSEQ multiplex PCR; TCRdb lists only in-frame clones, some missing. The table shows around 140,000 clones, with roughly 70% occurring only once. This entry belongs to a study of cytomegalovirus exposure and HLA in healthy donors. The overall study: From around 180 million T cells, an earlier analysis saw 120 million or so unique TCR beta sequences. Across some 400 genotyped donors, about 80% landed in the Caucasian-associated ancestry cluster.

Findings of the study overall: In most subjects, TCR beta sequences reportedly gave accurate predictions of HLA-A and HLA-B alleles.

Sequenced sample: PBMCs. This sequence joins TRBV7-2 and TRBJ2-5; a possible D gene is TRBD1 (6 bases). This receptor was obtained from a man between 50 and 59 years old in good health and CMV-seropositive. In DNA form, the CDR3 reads TGTGCCAGCAGCTTGTACAGGGTAATGGAGACCCAGTACTTC. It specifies CASSLYRVMETQYF.